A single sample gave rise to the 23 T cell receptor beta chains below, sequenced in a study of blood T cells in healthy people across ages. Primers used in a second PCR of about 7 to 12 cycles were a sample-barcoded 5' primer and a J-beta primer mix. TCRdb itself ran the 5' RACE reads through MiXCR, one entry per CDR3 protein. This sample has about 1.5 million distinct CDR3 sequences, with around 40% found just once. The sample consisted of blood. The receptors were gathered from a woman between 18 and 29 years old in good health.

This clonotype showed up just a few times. The DNA for the CDR3 is TGCAGTGCTGGGGAGATGACTAGCGGGAGTTACAATGAGCAGTTCTTC. This sequence encodes CSAGEMTSGSYNEQFF. This chain links TRBV20-1 with TRBJ2-1, with TRBD2 matching 12 bases. The V segment lost 5 bases and the J segment 4 bases; nucleotides outside the gene matches: 9. CDR1 and CDR2 (germline): DFQATT, SNEGSKA (reference sequence). This CDR3 comprises 16 residues.

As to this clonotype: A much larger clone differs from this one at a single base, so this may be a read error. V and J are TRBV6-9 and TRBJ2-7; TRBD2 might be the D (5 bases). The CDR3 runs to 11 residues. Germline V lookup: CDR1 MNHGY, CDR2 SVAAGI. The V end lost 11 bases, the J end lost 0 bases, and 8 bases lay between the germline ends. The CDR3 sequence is CAPGSSYEQYF. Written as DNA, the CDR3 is TGTGCCCCTGGGAGCTCCTACGAGCAGTACTTC.

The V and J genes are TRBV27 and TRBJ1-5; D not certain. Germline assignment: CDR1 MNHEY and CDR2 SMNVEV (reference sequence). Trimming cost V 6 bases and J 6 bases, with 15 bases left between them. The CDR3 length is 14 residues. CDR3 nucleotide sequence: TGTGCCAGCAGCCCCCACGGGAGTATTCAGCCCCAGCATTTT. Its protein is CASSPHGSIQPQHF.

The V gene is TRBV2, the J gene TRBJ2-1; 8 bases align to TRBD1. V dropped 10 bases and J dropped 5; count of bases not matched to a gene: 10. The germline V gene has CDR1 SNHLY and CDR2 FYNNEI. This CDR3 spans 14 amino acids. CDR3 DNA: TGTGCCAAAGAGGCTGGACAGGGTGACAATGAGCAGTTCTTC. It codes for CAKEAGQGDNEQFF.

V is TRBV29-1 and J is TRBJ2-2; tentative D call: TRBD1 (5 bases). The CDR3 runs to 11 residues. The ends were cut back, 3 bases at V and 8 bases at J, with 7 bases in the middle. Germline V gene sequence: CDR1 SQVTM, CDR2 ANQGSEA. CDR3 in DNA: TGCAGCGTTGACAGGGCAGGGGAGCTGTTTTTT. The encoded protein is CSVDRAGELFF.

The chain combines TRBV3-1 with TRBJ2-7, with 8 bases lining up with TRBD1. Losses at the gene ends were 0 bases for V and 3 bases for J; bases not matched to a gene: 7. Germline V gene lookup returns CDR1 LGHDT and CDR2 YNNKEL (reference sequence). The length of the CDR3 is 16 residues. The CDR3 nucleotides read TGTGCCAGCAGCCAAGACGCGGGACAGGAGGGCTACGAGCAGTACTTC. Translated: CASSQDAGQEGYEQYF.

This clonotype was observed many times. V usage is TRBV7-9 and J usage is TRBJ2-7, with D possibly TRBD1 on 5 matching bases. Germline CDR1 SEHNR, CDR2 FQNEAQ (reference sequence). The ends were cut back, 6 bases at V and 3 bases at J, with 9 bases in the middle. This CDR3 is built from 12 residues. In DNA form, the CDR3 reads TGTGCCAGCAGTTCAGGGCGCTACGAGCAGTACTTC. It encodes CASSSGRYEQYF.

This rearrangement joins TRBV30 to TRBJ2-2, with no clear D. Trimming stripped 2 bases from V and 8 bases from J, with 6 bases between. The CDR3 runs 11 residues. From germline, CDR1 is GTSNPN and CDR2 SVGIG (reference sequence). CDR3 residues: CAWSMSGELFF. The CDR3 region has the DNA TGTGCCTGGAGTATGTCGGGGGAGCTGTTTTTT.

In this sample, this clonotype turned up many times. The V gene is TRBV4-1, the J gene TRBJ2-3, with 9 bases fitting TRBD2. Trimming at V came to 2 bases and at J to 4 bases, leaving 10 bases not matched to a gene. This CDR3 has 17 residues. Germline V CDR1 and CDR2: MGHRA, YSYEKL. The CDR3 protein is CASSQLDLGLASDTQYF. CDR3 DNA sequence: TGCGCCAGCAGCCAACTCGATTTGGGACTAGCTTCAGATACGCAGTATTTT.

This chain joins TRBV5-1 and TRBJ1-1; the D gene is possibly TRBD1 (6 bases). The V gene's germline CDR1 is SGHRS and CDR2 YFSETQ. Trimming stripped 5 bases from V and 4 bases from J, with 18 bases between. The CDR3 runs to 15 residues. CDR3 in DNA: TGCGCCAGCAGTCGTACAGGGTCGAGCGGCACTGAAGCTTTCTTT. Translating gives CASSRTGSSGTEAFF.

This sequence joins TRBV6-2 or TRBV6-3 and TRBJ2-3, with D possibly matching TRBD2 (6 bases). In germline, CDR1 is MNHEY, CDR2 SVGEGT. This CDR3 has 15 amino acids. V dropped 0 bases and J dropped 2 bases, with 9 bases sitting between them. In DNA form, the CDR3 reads TGTGCCAGCAGTTACTCTAGCGGCGACACAGATACGCAGTATTTT. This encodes CASSYSSGDTDTQYF.

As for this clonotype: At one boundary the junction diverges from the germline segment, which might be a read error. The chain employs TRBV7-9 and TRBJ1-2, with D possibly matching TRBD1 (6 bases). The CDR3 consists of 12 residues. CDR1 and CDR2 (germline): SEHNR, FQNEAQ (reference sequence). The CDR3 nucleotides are TGTGTCAGCAGCGGATGGACAGTTGGCTACACCTTC. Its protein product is CVSSGWTVGYTF.

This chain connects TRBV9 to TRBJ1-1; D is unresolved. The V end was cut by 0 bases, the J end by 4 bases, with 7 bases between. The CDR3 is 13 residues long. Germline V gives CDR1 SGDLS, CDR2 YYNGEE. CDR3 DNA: TGTGCCAGCAGCGTAGATTCGGCCACTGAAGCTTTCTTT. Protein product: CASSVDSATEAFF.

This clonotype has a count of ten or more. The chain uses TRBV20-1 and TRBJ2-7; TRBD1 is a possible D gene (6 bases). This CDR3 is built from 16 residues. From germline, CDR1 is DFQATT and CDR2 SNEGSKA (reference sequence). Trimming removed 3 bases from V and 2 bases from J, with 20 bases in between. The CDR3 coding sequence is TGCAGTGCTAGGGGCTTACAGACAGGCCTTGCCTACGAGCAGTACTTC. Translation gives CSARGLQTGLAYEQYF.

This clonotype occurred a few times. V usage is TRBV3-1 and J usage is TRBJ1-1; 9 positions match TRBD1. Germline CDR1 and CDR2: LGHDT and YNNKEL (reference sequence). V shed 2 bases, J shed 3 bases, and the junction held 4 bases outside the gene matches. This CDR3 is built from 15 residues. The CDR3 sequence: CASSQPGQGHTEAFF. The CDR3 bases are TGTGCCAGCAGCCAACCGGGACAGGGCCACACTGAAGCTTTCTTT.

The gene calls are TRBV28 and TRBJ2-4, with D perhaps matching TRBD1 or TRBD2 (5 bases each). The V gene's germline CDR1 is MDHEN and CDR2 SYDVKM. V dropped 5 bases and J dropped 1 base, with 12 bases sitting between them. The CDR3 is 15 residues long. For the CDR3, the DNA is TGTGCCAGCAGTCACGAGGGGCGGGCCAAAAACATTCAGTACTTC. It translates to CASSHEGRAKNIQYF. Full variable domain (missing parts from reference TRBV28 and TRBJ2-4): DVKVTQSSRYLVKRTGEKVFLECVQDMDHENMFWYRQDPGLGLRLIYFSYDVKMKEKGDIPEGYSVSREKKERFSLILESASTNQTSMYLCASSHEGRAKNIQYFGAGTRLSVL.

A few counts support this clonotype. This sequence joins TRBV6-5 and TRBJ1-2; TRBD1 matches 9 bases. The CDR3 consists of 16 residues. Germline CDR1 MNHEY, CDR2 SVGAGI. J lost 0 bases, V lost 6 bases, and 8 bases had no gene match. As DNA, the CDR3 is TGTGCCAGCAGCCCGTTACAGGGGGCGCCTAACTATGGCTACACCTTC. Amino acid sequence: CASSPLQGAPNYGYTF.

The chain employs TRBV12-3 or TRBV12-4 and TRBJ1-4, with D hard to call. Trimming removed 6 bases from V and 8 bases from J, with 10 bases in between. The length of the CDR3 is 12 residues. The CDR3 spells CASRAAAEKLFF. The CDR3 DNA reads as TGTGCCAGCAGGGCGGCGGCCGAAAAACTGTTTTTT.

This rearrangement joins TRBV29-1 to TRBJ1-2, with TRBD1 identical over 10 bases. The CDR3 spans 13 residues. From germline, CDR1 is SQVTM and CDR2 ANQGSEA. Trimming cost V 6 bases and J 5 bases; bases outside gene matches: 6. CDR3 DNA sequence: TGCAGCGTGTGCCGGGACAGGGGATATGGCTACACCTTC. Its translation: CSVCRDRGYGYTF.

In nucleotides, the CDR3 is TGTGCCAGCAGACCCGGGACCATCGCCTACAATGAGCAGTTCTTC. Protein: CASRPGTIAYNEQFF. The V and J genes are TRBV5-8 and TRBJ2-1, with D perhaps matching TRBD1 or TRBD2 (5 bases each). The V and J ends lost 5 bases and 2 bases respectively, with 14 bases between them. Germline V gene data show CDR1 as SGHTS and CDR2 as YDEGEE. The CDR3 extends over 15 amino acids.

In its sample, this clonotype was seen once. The CDR3: CATPPGEKLFF. Written as DNA, the CDR3 is TGTGCCACTCCGCCGGGTGAAAAACTGTTTTTT. The V gene is TRBV25-1, the J gene TRBJ1-4; no reliable D call. Germline V lookup: CDR1 MGHDK, CDR2 SYGVNS. Trimming took 10 bases from V and 7 from J, leaving 10 bases between them. The CDR3 spans 11 residues.

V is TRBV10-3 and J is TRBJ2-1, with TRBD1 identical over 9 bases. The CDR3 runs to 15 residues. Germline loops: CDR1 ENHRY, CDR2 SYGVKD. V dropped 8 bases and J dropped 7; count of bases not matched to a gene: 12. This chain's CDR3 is CAIRGGQGIGNEQFF. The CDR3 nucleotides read TGTGCCATCCGCGGAGGACAGGGGATCGGGAATGAGCAGTTCTTC.

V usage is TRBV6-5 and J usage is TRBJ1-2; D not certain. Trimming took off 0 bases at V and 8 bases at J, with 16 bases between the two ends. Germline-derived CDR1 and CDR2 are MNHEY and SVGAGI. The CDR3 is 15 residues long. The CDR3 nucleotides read TGTGCCAGCAGTTACTCGAATCCTGTCCGTGGCGGCTACACCTTC. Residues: CASSYSNPVRGGYTF.